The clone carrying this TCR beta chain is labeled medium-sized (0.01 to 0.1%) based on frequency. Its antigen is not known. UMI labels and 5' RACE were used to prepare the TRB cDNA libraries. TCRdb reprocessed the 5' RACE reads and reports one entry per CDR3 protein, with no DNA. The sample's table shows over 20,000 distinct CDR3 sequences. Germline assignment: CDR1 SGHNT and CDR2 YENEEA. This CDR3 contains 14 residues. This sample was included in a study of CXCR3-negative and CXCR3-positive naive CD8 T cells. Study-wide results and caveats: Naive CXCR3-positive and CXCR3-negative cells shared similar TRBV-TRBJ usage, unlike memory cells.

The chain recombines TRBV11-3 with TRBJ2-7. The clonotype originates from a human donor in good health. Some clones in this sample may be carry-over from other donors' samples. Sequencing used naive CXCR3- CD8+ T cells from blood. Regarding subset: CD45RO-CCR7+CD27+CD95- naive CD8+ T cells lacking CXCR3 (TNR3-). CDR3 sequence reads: CASSSRQAPYEQYF.